This T cell receptor beta chain was profiled in a study of somatic mutations in cytotoxic T cells in rheumatoid arthritis. TCRdb keeps only in-frame clones here, not all; method: immunoSEQ multiplex PCR. Of 10,000 to 12,000 clones listed, roughly 90% are singletons. The CDR3 length is 19 residues. V shed 0 bases and J 3 bases; nucleotides not matched to a gene: 12. Germline CDR1 and CDR2: MGHRA and YSYEKL. V and J are TRBV4-1 and TRBJ1-3; 9 bases line up with TRBD1. Sequencing was performed on CD4+ T cells sorted from blood. This TCR derives from a woman between 18 and 30 years old with rheumatoid arthritis. The CDR3 nucleotides are TGCGCCAGCAGCCAAGAACCGACAGGGGGAAGAGTGTATGGAAACACCATATATTTT. It specifies CASSQEPTGGRVYGNTIYF.